These T cell receptor beta chains were read from a single sample in a study of blood T cell repertoires in COVID-19. Libraries were prepared by immunoSEQ multiplex PCR; TCRdb keeps only in-frame clonotypes and omits some of them. This sample has about 320,000 clones, with roughly 85% found just once. Sample: peripheral blood. Receptors originate from a human donor in a cohort sampled during active COVID-19. Each CDR3 is given with its conserved first and last residue. The D gene is left open where the match is weak. Part of the rows lack a size; the others show once, few, many or a class for expanded clones.

j_call: TRBJ2-1
clone_size: -
v_call: TRBV5-1
d_call: -
cdr3_nt: TGCGCCAGCAGTACCAGGGGAGATAGCAATGAGCAGTTCTTC
cdr3_aa: CASSTRGDSNEQFF

j_call: TRBJ1-1
clone_size: once
v_call: TRBV5-5
d_call: -
cdr3_nt: TGTGCCAGCAGCTTGGCTACTTTCCCATTTAAGGCTTTCTTT
cdr3_aa: CASSLATFPFKAFF

j_call: TRBJ1-6
clone_size: -
v_call: TRBV3-1/TRBV3-2
d_call: -
cdr3_nt: TGTGCCAGCAGCCAAGCTCGGAATTCACCCCTCCACTTT
cdr3_aa: CASSQARNSPLHF

j_call: TRBJ2-3
clone_size: -
v_call: TRBV19
d_call: TRBD2
cdr3_nt: TGTGCCAGTAGCGATACTAGCGGGCGGGATACGCAGTATTTT
cdr3_aa: CASSDTSGRDTQYF

j_call: TRBJ1-2
clone_size: -
v_call: TRBV12-3/TRBV12-4
d_call: -
cdr3_nt: TGTGCCAGCAGCAGGACACTTAACTATGGCTACACCTTC
cdr3_aa: CASSRTLNYGYTF

j_call: TRBJ2-7
clone_size: -
v_call: TRBV30
d_call: -
cdr3_nt: TGTGCCTGGAGGAAGAAGGGCGGGTACTACGAGCAGTACTTC
cdr3_aa: CAWRKKGGYYEQYF

j_call: TRBJ1-5
clone_size: once
v_call: TRBV10-2
d_call: -
cdr3_nt: TGCGCCAGCACGAACGGGGGTTGGAGCAATCAGCCCCAGCATTTT
cdr3_aa: CASTNGGWSNQPQHF

j_call: TRBJ2-7
clone_size: once
v_call: TRBV11-2
d_call: TRBD2
cdr3_nt: TGTGCCAGCAGCCCCACTAGCGGGGGGTCCTACGAGCAGTACTTC
cdr3_aa: CASSPTSGGSYEQYF

j_call: TRBJ2-1
clone_size: -
v_call: TRBV4-1
d_call: -
cdr3_nt: TGCGCCAGCAGCCAAGATGGGAGGAAGCAGTTCTTC
cdr3_aa: CASSQDGRKQFF

j_call: TRBJ1-2
clone_size: once
v_call: TRBV7-9
d_call: -
cdr3_nt: TGTGCCAGCAGCTCCGGGGAAGTAAACTATGGCTACACCTTC
cdr3_aa: CASSSGEVNYGYTF

j_call: TRBJ2-2
clone_size: -
v_call: TRBV10-3
d_call: -
cdr3_nt: TGTGCCATCAGCGTCACAGGGTCTCGGGTTGGGGCGGGGGAGCTGTTTTTT
cdr3_aa: CAISVTGSRVGAGELFF

j_call: TRBJ1-5
clone_size: -
v_call: TRBV18
d_call: -
cdr3_nt: TGTGCCAGCTCTCGCTCAGGGATGGGGCAGCCCCAGCATTTT
cdr3_aa: CASSRSGMGQPQHF

j_call: TRBJ2-7
clone_size: -
v_call: TRBV5-1
d_call: TRBD1
cdr3_nt: TGCGCCAGCAGCTTGGAGGGCAGGGGGCGATACGAGCAGTACTTC
cdr3_aa: CASSLEGRGRYEQYF

j_call: TRBJ2-1
clone_size: -
v_call: TRBV4-2
d_call: TRBD2
cdr3_nt: TGTGCCAGCGGGACTAGCGGCCTATACAATGAGCAGTTCTTC
cdr3_aa: CASGTSGLYNEQFF

j_call: TRBJ2-3
clone_size: -
v_call: TRBV6-2/TRBV6-3
d_call: -
cdr3_nt: TGTGCCAGCAGTAATAGGCAGGGCCTAACAGATACGCAGTATTTT
cdr3_aa: CASSNRQGLTDTQYF

j_call: TRBJ2-3
clone_size: once
v_call: TRBV24-1
d_call: TRBD2
cdr3_nt: TGTGCCACCGCTTCAAGCGGGGGGGAAGATACGCAGTATTTT
cdr3_aa: CATASSGGEDTQYF

j_call: TRBJ2-2
clone_size: -
v_call: TRBV28
d_call: TRBD1
cdr3_nt: TGTGCCAGCAGTTTAAGGGTCGGGACAGGGTATGCCGGGGAGCTGTTTTTT
cdr3_aa: CASSLRVGTGYAGELFF

j_call: TRBJ2-7
clone_size: few
v_call: TRBV6-6
d_call: -
cdr3_nt: TGTGCCAGCAGTCCCCGAGACTACGAGCAGTACTTC
cdr3_aa: CASSPRDYEQYF